This T cell receptor beta chain came from a study of cytomegalovirus exposure and HLA in healthy donors. Comments on this clone: Its antigen remains unknown.

Study-wide findings and caveats: The dataset shows that most TCR sequences were rare, while some public TCRs occurred in many donors.

The donors were members of the validation cohort, which comprised about 120 subjects and was separate from the first cohort of 666 subjects. There are 16 residues in the CDR3. Germline lookup yields CDR1 ENHRY and CDR2 SYGVKD. J lost 6 bases, V lost 0 bases, and 6 bases had no gene match. Libraries were prepared by immunoSEQ multiplex PCR; TCRdb keeps only in-frame clonotypes and omits some of them. In the table there are approximately 99,000 clones, nearly 97% of which are singletons. This rearrangement joins TRBV10-3 to TRBJ2-1, with 9 bases that match TRBD2. The sequenced sample consisted of PBMCs. The receptor was derived from a woman aged 18-29 years in good health and CMV-seronegative. The CDR3 here is CAISESILAGSNEQFF. CDR3 nucleotide sequence: TGTGCCATCAGTGAGTCGATCCTAGCGGGGTCCAATGAGCAGTTCTTC.